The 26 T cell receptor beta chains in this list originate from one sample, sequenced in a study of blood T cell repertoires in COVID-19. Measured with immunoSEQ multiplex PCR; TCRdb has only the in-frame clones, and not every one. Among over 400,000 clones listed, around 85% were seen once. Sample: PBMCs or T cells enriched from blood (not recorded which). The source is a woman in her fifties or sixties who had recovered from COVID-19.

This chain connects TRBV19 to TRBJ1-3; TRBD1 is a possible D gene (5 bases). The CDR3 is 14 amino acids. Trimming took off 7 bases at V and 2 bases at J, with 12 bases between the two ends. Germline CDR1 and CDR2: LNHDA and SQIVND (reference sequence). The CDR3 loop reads CASTQGWTGNTIYF. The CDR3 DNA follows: TGTGCCAGTACGCAGGGTTGGACTGGAAACACCATATATTTT.

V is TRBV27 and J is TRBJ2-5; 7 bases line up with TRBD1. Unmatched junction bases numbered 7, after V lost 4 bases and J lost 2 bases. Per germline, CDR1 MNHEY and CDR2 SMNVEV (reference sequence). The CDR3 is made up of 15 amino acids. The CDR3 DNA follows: TGTGCCAGCAGTTCGGGGACAGATTTACAAGAGACCCAGTACTTC. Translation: CASSSGTDLQETQYF.

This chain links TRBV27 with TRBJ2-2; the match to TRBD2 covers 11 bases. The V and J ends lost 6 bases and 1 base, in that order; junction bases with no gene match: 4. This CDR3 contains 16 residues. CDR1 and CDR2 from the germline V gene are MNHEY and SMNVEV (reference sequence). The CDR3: CASSRLAGRNTGELFF. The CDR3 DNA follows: TGTGCCAGCAGCAGACTAGCGGGGAGGAACACCGGGGAGCTGTTTTTT.

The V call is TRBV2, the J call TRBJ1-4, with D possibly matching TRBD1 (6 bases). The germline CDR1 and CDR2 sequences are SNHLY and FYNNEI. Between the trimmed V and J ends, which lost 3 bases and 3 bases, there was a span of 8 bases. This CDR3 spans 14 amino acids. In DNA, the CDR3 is TGTGCCAGCAGTGACCGGACAGCTAATGAAAAACTGTTTTTT. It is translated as CASSDRTANEKLFF. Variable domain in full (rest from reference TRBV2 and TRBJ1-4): EPEVTQTPSHQVTQMGQEVILRCVPISNHLYFYWYRQILGQKVEFLVSFYNNEISEKSEIFDDQFSVERPDGSNFTLKIRSTKLEDSAMYFCASSDRTANEKLFFGSGTQLSVL.

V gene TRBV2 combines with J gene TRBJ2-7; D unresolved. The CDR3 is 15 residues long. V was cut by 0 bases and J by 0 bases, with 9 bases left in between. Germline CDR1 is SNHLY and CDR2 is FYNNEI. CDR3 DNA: TGTGCCAGCAGTGAAGCTATCACGAGCTCCTACGAGCAGTACTTC. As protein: CASSEAITSSYEQYF.

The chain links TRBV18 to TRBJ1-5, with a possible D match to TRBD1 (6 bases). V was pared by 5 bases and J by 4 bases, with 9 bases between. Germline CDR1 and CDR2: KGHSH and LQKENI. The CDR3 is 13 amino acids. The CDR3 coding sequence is TGTGCCAGCTCAAGCGGACAGAATCAGCCCCAGCATTTT. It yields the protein CASSSGQNQPQHF.

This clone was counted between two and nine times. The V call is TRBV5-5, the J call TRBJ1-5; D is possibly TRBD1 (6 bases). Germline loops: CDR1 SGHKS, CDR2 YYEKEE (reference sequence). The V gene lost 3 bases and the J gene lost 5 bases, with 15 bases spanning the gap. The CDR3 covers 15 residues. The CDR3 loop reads CASSSGTTWDQPQHF. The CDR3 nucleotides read TGTGCCAGCAGCTCCGGGACAACCTGGGATCAGCCCCAGCATTTT.

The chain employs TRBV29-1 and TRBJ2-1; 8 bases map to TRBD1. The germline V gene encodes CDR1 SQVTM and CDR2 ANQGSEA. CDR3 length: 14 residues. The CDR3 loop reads CRIRQGPNYNEQFF. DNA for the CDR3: TGCAGGATAAGACAGGGGCCCAACTACAATGAGCAGTTCTTC.

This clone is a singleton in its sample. The CDR3 bases are TGTGCCAGCAGTGACCGTGACAGGCGCACAGATACGCAGTATTTT. Its translation: CASSDRDRRTDTQYF. The chain carries TRBV2 and TRBJ2-3; D perhaps matches TRBD1 (6 bases). V was shortened by 3 bases and J by 1 base, with 11 bases between the two germline ends. Germline V gene sequence: CDR1 SNHLY, CDR2 FYNNEI. The CDR3 spans 15 residues.

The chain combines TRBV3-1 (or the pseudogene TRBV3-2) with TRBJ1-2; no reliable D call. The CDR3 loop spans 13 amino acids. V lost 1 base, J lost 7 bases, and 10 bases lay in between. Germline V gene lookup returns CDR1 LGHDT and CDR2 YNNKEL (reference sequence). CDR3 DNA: TGTGCCAGCAGCCAAGGGGAGGTGGGTGGCTACACCTTC. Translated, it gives CASSQGEVGGYTF.

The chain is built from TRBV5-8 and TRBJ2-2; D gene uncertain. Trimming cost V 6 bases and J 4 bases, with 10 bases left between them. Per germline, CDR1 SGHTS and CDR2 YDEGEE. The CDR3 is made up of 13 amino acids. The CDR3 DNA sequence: TGTGCCAGCACGCGCGGAGCCACCGGGGAGCTGTTTTTT. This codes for CASTRGATGELFF.

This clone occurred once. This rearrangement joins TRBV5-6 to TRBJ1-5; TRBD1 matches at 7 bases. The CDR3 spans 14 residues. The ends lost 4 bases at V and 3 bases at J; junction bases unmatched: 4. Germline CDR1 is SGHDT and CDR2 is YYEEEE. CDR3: CASSPGQANQPQHF. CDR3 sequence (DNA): TGTGCCAGCAGCCCCGGACAGGCCAATCAGCCCCAGCATTTT. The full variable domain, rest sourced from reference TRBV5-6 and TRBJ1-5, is DAGVTQSPTHLIKTRGQQVTLRCSPKSGHDTVSWYQQALGQGPQFIFQYYEEEERQRGNFPDRFSGHQFPNYSSELNVNALLLGDSALYLCASSPGQANQPQHFGDGTRLSIL.

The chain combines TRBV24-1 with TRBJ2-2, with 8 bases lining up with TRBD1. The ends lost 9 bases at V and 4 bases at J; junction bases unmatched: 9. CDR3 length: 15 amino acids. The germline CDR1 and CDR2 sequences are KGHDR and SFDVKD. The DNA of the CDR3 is TGTGCCACCGGACGGACAGGGAGTGGCACCGGGGAGCTGTTTTTT. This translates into CATGRTGSGTGELFF.

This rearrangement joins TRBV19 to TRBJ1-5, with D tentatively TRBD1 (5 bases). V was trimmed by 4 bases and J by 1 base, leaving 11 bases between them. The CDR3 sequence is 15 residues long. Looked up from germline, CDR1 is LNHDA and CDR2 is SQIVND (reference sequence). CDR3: CASSTRTPSNQPQHF. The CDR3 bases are TGTGCCAGTAGTACCCGGACACCGAGCAATCAGCCCCAGCATTTT.

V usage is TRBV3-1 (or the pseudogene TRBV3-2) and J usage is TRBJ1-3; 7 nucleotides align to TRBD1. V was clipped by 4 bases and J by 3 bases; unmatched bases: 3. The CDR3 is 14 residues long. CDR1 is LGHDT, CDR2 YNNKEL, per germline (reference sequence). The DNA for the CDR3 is TGTGCCAGCAGCCCTCGGGACAGTGGAAACACCATATATTTT. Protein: CASSPRDSGNTIYF.

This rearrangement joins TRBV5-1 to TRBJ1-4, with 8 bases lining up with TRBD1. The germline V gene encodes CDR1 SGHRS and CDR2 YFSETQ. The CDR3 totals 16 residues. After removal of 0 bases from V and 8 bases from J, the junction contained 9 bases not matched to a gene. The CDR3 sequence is CASSLAAGTGVEKLFF. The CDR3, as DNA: TGCGCCAGCAGCTTGGCGGCCGGGACAGGCGTCGAAAAACTGTTTTTT.

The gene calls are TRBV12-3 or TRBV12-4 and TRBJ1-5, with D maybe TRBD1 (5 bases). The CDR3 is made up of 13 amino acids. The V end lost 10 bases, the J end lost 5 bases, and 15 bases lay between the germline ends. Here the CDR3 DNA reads TGTGCCACCAGGGAGGGACTCGATCAGCCCCAGCATTTT. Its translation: CATREGLDQPQHF.

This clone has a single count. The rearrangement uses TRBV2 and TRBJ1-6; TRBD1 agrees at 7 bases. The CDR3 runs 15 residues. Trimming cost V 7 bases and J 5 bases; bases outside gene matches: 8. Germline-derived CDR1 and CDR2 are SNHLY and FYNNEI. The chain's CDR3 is CASTWDSPNNSPLHF. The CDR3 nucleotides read TGTGCCAGCACTTGGGACAGCCCAAATAATTCACCCCTCCACTTT.

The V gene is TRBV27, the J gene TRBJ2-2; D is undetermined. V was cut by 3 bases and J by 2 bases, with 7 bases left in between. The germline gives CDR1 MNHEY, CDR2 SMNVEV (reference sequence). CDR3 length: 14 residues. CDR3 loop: CASSFRVNTGELFF. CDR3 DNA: TGTGCCAGCAGTTTCCGGGTTAACACCGGGGAGCTGTTTTTT.

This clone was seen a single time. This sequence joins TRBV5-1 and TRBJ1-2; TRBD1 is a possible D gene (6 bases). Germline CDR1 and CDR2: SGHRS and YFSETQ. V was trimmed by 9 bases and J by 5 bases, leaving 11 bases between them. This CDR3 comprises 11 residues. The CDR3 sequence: CATADSYGYTF. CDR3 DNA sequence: TGCGCCACCGCGGACAGTTATGGCTACACCTTC.

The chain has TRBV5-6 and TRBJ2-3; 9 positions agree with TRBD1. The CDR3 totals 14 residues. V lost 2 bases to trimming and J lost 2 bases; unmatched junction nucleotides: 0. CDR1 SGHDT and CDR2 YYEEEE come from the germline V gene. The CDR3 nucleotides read TGTGCCAGCAGCTTACAGGGGGCCACAGATACGCAGTATTTT. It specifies CASSLQGATDTQYF.

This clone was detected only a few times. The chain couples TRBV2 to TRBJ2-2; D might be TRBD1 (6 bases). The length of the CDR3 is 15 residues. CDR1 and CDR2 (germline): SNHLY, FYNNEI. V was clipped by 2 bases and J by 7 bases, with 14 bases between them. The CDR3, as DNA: TGTGCCAGCAGTGAAAGCCGGACAGTGAACGGGGAGCTGTTTTTT. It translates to CASSESRTVNGELFF.

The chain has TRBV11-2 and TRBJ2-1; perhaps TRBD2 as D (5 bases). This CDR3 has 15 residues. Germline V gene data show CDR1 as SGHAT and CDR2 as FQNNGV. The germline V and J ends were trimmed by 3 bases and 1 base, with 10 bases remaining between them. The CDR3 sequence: CASSFNRGSYNEQFF. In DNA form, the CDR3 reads TGTGCCAGCAGCTTCAATCGGGGTTCCTACAATGAGCAGTTCTTC.

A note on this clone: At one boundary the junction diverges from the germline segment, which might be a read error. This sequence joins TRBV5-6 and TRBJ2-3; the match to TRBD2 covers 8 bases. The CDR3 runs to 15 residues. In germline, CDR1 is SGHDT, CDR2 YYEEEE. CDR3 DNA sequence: TGTGCCAGCAGCCGAACGGGGGGGGGCACGGATACGCAGTATTTT. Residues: CASSRTGGGTDTQYF.

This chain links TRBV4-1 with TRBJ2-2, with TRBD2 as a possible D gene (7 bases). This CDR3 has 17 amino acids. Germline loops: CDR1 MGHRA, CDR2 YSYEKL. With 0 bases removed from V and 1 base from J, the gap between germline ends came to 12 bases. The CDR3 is CASSQEGAGVNTGELFF. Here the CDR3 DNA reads TGCGCCAGCAGCCAAGAGGGGGCGGGGGTGAACACCGGGGAGCTGTTTTTT.

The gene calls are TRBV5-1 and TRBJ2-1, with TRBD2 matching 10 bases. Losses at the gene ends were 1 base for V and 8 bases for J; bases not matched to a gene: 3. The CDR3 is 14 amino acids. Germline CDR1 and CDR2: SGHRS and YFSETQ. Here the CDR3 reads CASSLLAGEYEQFF. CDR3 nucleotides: TGCGCCAGCAGCTTGCTAGCGGGGGAGTATGAGCAGTTCTTC.